This T cell receptor beta chain was recovered during a study of T cells in Graves' hyperthyroidism and ophthalmopathy. About the research overall: Before any treatment, at initial diagnosis, peripheral blood was collected. Points from the study as a whole: Ophthalmopathy was predicted by the model a median of approximately 6 months ahead of onset. The blood repertoire included most of the expanded thyroid clonotypes above 0.001.

This clonotype was detected many times. What it binds is unknown. TCR beta CDR3 region amplification was performed from RNA transcripts. An initial round of RT-PCR targeting the TCR CDR3 relied on the HTBI primer set. TCRdb fed the multiplex PCR reads into MiXCR, producing one record per CDR3 protein. The table lists hundreds of thousands of distinct CDR3 sequences, more than 11% of them singletons. Subjects aged 18 to 65 presented with newly diagnosed hyperthyroidism of less than 2 months' duration. The specimen sequenced was blood. The receptor was derived from a woman aged 25 to 39 with Graves' hyperthyroidism.

In DNA, the CDR3 is TGTGCCAGCAGCCTGGTCAGGGTAGGCTCTGGGGCCAACGTCCTGACTTTC. Amino acids: CASSLVRVGSGANVLTF. This rearrangement joins TRBV7-2 to TRBJ2-6, with D perhaps matching TRBD1 (5 bases). V lost 5 bases and J lost 0, with 14 bases in between. Germline CDR1 reads SGHTA; CDR2 reads FQGNSA. The length of the CDR3 is 17 residues.